This is a list of T cell receptor beta chains from one sample in a study of blood T cell repertoires in COVID-19. Repertoires were generated with immunoSEQ multiplex PCR, while TCRdb's copy carries only in-frame clones and drops some. The sample gives about 190,000 clones, about 85% of which show up once; 6.9% is in the top ten. The source material was peripheral blood. The receptors come from a man older than 75 with COVID-19, enrolled during active disease. Each CDR3 is given with its conserved first and last residue.

V gene: TRBV5-4; CDR3 protein: CASSSDWGVTEAFF
V gene: TRBV5-1; CDR3 protein: CASSPMVLEVTDTQYF
V gene: TRBV5-1; CDR3 protein: CASKRQGNVGTDTQYF
V gene: TRBV19; CDR3 protein: CASSVFNTGELFF
V gene: TRBV18; CDR3 protein: CASSPGQGRTF
V gene: TRBV28; CDR3 protein: CASSISGGASSYNEQFF
V gene: TRBV9; CDR3 protein: CASSVASGGGGTQYF
V gene: TRBV19; CDR3 protein: CASSIDPGTAGPYEQYF
V gene: TRBV6-5; CDR3 protein: CASSYSGGSYEQYF
V gene: TRBV5-6; CDR3 protein: CASRHSGTGVQPQHF
V gene: TRBV29-1; CDR3 protein: CSVLGEGGEEAFF
V gene: TRBV19; CDR3 protein: CASSIGGGPYEQYF
V gene: TRBV5-1; CDR3 protein: CASSLKTGTGNTGELFF
V gene: TRBV28; CDR3 protein: CASTSGTSEAFF
V gene: TRBV3-1/TRBV3-2; CDR3 protein: CASSGGAPYGYTF
V gene: TRBV12-3/TRBV12-4; CDR3 protein: CASSLSGLETQYF
V gene: TRBV7-9; CDR3 protein: CASNRGNYGYTF
V gene: TRBV21-1; CDR3 protein: CASTLLPGVTEAFF